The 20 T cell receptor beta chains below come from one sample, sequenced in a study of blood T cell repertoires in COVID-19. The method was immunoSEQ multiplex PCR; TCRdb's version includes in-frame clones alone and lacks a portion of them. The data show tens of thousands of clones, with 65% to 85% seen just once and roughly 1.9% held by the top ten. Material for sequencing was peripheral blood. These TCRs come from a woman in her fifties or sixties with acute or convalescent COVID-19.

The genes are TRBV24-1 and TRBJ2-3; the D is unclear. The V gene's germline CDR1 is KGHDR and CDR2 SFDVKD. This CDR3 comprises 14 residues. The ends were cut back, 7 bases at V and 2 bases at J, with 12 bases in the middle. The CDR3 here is CATRTPPPTDTQYF. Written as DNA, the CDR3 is TGTGCCACCAGAACACCTCCCCCCACAGATACGCAGTATTTT.

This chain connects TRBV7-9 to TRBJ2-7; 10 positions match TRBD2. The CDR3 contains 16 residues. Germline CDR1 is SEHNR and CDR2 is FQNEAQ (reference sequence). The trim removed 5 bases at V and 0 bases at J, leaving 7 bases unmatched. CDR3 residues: CASSPTGLADSYEQYF. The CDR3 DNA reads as TGTGCCAGCAGCCCAACTGGACTAGCGGACTCCTACGAGCAGTACTTC.

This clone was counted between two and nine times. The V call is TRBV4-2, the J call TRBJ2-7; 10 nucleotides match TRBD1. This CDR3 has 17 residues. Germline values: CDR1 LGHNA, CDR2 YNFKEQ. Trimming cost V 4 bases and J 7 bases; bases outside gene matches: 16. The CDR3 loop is CASSPEDAGTGEGEQYF. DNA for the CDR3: TGTGCCAGCAGCCCCGAGGACGCGGGGACAGGGGAGGGGGAGCAGTACTTC.

CDR3 bases: TGTGCCAGCAGTTTGGTTAGCTCCTACGAGCAGTACTTC. This gives the protein CASSLVSSYEQYF. The V gene is TRBV12-3 or TRBV12-4, the J gene TRBJ2-7, with D unclear. The CDR3 runs 13 residues. V was clipped by 3 bases and J by 0 bases, with 6 bases between them.

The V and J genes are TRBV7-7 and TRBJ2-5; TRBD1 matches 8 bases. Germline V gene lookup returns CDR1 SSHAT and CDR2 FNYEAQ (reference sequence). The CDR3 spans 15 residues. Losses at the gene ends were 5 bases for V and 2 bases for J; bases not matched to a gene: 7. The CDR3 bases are TGTGCCAGCAGCCCTGGACAGGGTCGACAAGAGACCCAGTACTTC. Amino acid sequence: CASSPGQGRQETQYF.

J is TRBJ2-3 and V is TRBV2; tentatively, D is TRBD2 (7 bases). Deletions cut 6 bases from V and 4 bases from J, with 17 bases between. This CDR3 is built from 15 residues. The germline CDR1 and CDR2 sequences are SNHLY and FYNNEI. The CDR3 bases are TGTGCCAGCAGCCCAAGAACGGGGGGCGCAGATACGCAGTATTTT. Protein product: CASSPRTGGADTQYF.

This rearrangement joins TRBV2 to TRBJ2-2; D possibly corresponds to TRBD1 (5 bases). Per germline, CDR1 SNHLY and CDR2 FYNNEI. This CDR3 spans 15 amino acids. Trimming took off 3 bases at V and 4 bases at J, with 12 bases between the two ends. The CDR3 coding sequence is TGTGCCAGCAGTGAGGTCAGGGTGGGCACCGGGGAGCTGTTTTTT. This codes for CASSEVRVGTGELFF.

The CDR3 DNA sequence: TGTGCCAGCAGCTTAGCCGGGTCAGGGGAGACCCAGTACTTC. It is translated as CASSLAGSGETQYF. The chain uses TRBV7-2 and TRBJ2-5; tentatively, D is TRBD1 (5 bases). Per the germline V gene, CDR1 is SGHTA and CDR2 is FQGNSA. The CDR3 runs to 14 residues. Trimming cost V 0 bases and J 5 bases, with 10 bases left between them.

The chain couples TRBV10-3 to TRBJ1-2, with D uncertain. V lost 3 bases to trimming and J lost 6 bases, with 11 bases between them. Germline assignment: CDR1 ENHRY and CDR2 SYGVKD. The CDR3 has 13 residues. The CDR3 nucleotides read TGTGCCATCAGTGAAGAGGGCCATGATGGCTACACCTTC. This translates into CAISEEGHDGYTF.

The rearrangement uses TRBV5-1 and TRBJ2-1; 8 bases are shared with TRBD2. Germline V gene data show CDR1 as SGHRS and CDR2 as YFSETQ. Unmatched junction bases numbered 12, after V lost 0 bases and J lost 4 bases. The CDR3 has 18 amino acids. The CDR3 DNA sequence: TGCGCCAGCAGCTTGGGAACCCCCGGGAGGGTAAGATACAATGAGCAGTTCTTC. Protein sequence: CASSLGTPGRVRYNEQFF.

The CDR3 nucleotides are TGCGCCAGCAGCCAAGGACAGGGGGGGAATGAGCAGTTCTTC. This codes for CASSQGQGGNEQFF. The V gene is TRBV5-1, the J gene TRBJ2-1, with TRBD1 matching 10 bases. The CDR3 is made up of 14 amino acids. V lost 4 bases and J lost 7; bases outside the gene matches: 5. The V gene's germline CDR1 is SGHRS and CDR2 YFSETQ.

The CDR3 reads CASRSGGYTDTQYF. The CDR3 nucleotides are TGTGCCAGCAGATCAGGGGGCTACACAGATACGCAGTATTTT. The chain links TRBV5-4 to TRBJ2-3; 8 nucleotides agree with TRBD1. The CDR3 spans 14 residues. V was clipped by 5 bases and J by 2 bases; unmatched bases: 4. From germline, CDR1 is SGHNT and CDR2 YYREEE (reference sequence). Drawing the rest from reference TRBV5-4 and TRBJ2-3, the complete variable domain is ETGVTQSPTHLIKTRGQQVTLRCSSQSGHNTVSWYQQALGQGPQFIFQYYREEENGRGNFPPRFSGLQFPNYSSELNVNALELDDSALYLCASRSGGYTDTQYFGPGTRLTVL.

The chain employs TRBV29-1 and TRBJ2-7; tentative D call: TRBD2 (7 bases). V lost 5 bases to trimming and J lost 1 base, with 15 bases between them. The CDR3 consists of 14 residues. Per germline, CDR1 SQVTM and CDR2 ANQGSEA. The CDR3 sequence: CSVRGVQGSYEQYF. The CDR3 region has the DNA TGCAGCGTTCGGGGGGTACAGGGTTCCTACGAGCAGTACTTC.

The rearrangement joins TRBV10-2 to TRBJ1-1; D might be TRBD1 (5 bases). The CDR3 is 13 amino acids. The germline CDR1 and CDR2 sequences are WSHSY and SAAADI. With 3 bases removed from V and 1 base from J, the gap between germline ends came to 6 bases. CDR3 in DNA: TGCGCCAGCAGTGACCAGGGGAACACTGAAGCTTTCTTT. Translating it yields CASSDQGNTEAFF.

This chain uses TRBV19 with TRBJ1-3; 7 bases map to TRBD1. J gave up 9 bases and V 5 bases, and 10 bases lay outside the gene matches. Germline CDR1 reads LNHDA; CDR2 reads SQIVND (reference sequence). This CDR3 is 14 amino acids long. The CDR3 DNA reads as TGTGCCAGTAGTCAAGGGGGACAGCGCAGCACCATATATTTT. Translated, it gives CASSQGGQRSTIYF.

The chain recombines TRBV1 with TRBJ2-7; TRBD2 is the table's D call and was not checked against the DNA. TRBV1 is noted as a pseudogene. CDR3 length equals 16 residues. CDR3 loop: CTSSPGVKRGDHEQYF. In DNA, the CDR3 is TGCACCAGCAGCCCCGGGGTTAAGCGGGGAGATCACGAGCAGTACTTC.

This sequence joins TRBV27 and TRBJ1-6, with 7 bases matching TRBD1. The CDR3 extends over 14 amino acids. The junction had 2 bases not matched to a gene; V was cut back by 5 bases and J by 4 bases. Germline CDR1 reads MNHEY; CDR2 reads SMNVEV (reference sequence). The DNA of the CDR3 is TGTGCCAGCAGTATGACAGGGTATAATTCACCCCTCCACTTT. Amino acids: CASSMTGYNSPLHF.

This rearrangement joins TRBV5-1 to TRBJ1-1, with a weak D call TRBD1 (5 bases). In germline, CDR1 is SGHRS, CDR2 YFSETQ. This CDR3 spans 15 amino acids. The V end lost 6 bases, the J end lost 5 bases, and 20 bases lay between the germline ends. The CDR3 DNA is TGCGCCAGCACCCTAGGAGGGCAGGGTTGGACTGAAGCTTTCTTT. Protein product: CASTLGGQGWTEAFF.

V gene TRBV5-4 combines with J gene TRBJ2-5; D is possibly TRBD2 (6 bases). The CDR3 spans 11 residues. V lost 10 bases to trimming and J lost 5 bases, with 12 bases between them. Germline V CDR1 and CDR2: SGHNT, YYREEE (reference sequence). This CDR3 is CAWIGGETQYF. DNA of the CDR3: TGTGCCTGGATAGGAGGGGAGACCCAGTACTTC.

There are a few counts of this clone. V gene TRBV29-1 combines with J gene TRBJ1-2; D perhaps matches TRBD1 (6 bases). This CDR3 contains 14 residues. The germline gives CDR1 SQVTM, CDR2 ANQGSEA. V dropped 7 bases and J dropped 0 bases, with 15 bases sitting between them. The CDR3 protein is CSALTDRSNYGYTF. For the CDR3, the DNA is TGCAGCGCCCTAACGGACAGATCTAACTATGGCTACACCTTC. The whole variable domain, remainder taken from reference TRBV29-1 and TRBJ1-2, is SAVISQKPSRDICQRGTSLTIQCQVDSQVTMMFWYRQQPGQSLTLIATANQGSEATYESGFVIDKFPISRPNLTFSTLTVSNMSPEDSSIYLCSALTDRSNYGYTFGSGTRLTVV.